One and the same sample provided the 8 T cell receptor beta chains below, sequenced in a study of shared clonotypes between healthy human individuals. Clones were read by immunoSEQ multiplex PCR, and TCRdb kept only the in-frame ones, dropping some. The profile shows fewer than 550,000 clones, about 79% of them singletons. Material for sequencing was PBMCs. These receptor sequences come from a woman aged 40 to 55 in good health. Some clones in this sample may be carry-over from other donors' samples.

This sequence joins TRBV7-3 and TRBJ2-2, with TRBD2 as a possible D gene (5 bases). Germline CDR1 SGHTA, CDR2 FQGTGA. Trimming removed 5 bases at V and 1 base at J, with 8 bases between. The CDR3 loop spans 14 amino acids. CDR3 protein: CASSSSVNTGELFF. Written as DNA, the CDR3 is TGTGCCAGCAGCAGTAGCGTGAACACCGGGGAGCTGTTTTTT.

V is TRBV29-1 and J is TRBJ2-5, with D possibly matching TRBD2 (6 bases). Trimming shortened V by 4 bases and J by 1 base, and 10 bases separated the two germline ends. This CDR3 is built from 13 residues. In germline, CDR1 is SQVTM, CDR2 ANQGSEA. CDR3 in amino acids: CSVAGEGQETQYF. In DNA, the CDR3 is TGCAGCGTTGCGGGAGAGGGCCAAGAGACCCAGTACTTC.

The rearrangement joins TRBV5-4 to TRBJ2-7; 10 bases are a match to TRBD2. The CDR3 is 16 amino acids. Trimming cost V 4 bases and J 1 base; bases outside gene matches: 8. Germline values: CDR1 SGHNT, CDR2 YYREEE (reference sequence). DNA for the CDR3: TGTGCCAGCAGCCCCAATAGCGGGAGGACGTCCTACGAGCAGTACTTC. Protein product: CASSPNSGRTSYEQYF.

Written as DNA, the CDR3 is TGTGCCAGTAGTCTAGCGGGAGGTACTCAACGGCACAATGAGCAGTTCTTC. Its protein product is CASSLAGGTQRHNEQFF. The V gene is TRBV19, the J gene TRBJ2-1; 11 nucleotides agree with TRBD2. The CDR3 covers 17 residues. J lost 5 bases, V lost 5 bases, and 11 bases had no gene match. Germline V lookup: CDR1 LNHDA, CDR2 SQIVND (reference sequence).

The chain links TRBV30 to TRBJ2-1; TRBD2 is a possible D gene (6 bases). The V end lost 3 bases, the J end lost 10 bases, and 25 bases lay between the germline ends. The CDR3 consists of 16 residues. Germline CDR1 GTSNPN, CDR2 SVGIG (reference sequence). The CDR3 nucleotides are TGTGCCTGGAGCCGAGGGACTTATGGAGGAGGGAGGGAGCAGTTCTTC. Its protein is CAWSRGTYGGGREQFF.

There are a few counts of this clone. This chain links TRBV30 with TRBJ1-5, with D possibly being TRBD1 (5 bases). The V and J ends lost 0 bases and 5 bases respectively, with 8 bases between them. Germline loops: CDR1 GTSNPN, CDR2 SVGIG (reference sequence). This CDR3 is built from 13 residues. In DNA form, the CDR3 reads TGTGCCTGGAGTGTGATAGGGGATCAGCCCCAGCATTTT. Translated: CAWSVIGDQPQHF.

V is TRBV5-1 and J is TRBJ2-3; TRBD2 agrees at 8 bases. With V trimmed by 0 bases and J by 0 bases, 6 bases remained unmatched. Germline CDR1 SGHRS, CDR2 YFSETQ. The CDR3 contains 17 residues. CDR3 in DNA: TGCGCCAGCAGCTTGGCCGGTAGCGGGACTAGCACAGATACGCAGTATTTT. Protein product: CASSLAGSGTSTDTQYF.

This clone has more than one count but fewer than ten. The V and J genes are TRBV7-9 and TRBJ1-2; a possible D gene is TRBD1 (5 bases). There are 14 residues in the CDR3. Looked up from germline, CDR1 is SEHNR and CDR2 is FQNEAQ (reference sequence). V was pared by 5 bases and J by 4 bases, with 14 bases between. The CDR3 coding sequence is TGTGCCAGCAGCCTTGGGAATACAGGCTATGGCTACACCTTC. Translated: CASSLGNTGYGYTF.